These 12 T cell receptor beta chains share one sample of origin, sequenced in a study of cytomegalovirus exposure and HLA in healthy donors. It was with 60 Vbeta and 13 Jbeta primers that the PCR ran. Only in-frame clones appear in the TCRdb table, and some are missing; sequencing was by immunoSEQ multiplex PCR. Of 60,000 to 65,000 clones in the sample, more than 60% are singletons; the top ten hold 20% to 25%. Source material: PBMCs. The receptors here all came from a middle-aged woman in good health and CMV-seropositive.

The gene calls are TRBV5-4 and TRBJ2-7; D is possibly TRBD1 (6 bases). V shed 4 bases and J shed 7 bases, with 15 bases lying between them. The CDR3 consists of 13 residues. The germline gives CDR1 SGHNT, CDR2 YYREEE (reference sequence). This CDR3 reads CASSTSTGSEQYF. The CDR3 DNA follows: TGTGCCAGCAGCACATCCACAGGGTCTGAGCAGTACTTC.

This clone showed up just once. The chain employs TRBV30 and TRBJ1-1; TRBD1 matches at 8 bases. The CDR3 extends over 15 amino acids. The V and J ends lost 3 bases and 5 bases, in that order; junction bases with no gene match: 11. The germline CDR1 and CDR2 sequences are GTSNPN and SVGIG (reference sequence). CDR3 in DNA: TGTGCCTGGAGGGGAAAAACAGGGGGGTTAACTGAAGCTTTCTTT. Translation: CAWRGKTGGLTEAFF.

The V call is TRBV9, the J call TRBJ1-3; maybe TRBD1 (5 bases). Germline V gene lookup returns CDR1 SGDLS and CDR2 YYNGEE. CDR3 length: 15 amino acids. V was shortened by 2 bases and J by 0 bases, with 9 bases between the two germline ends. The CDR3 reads CASSVDSTSGNTIYF. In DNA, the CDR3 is TGTGCCAGCAGCGTTGACAGTACCTCTGGAAACACCATATATTTT.

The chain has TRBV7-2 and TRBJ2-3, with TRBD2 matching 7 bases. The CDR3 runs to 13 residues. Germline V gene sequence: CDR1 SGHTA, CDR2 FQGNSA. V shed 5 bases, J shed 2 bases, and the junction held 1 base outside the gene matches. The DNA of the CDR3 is TGTGCCAGCAGCCGGGACTACACAGATACGCAGTATTTT. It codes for CASSRDYTDTQYF.

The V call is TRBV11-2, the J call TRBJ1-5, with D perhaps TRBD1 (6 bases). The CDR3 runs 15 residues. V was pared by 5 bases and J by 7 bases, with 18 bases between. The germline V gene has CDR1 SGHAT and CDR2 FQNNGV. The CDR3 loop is CASSPYLGAQQPQHF. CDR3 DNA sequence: TGTGCCAGCAGCCCCTACTTGGGGGCCCAACAGCCCCAGCATTTT.

Here the CDR3 reads CASSGGQGGDYGYTF. The CDR3 nucleotides are TGTGCCAGCAGCGGGGGACAGGGGGGGGACTATGGCTACACCTTC. J is TRBJ1-2 and V is TRBV2, with TRBD1 matching 11 bases. J was trimmed by 3 bases and V by 6 bases; bases with no gene match: 6. This CDR3 contains 15 residues. Germline CDR1 SNHLY, CDR2 FYNNEI.

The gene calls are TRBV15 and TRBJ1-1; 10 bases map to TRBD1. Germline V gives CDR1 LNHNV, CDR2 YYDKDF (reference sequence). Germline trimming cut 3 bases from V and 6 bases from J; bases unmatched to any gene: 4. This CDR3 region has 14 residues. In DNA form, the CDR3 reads TGTGCCACCAGCAGGGGCGGGACAGGGGCTGAAGCTTTCTTT. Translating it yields CATSRGGTGAEAFF.

The CDR3 DNA reads TGTGCCAGCAGTCCGGTACAGGGGGCGGACACTGAAGCTTTCTTT. It translates to CASSPVQGADTEAFF. The V and J genes are TRBV6-1 and TRBJ1-1; 9 nucleotides align to TRBD1. From germline, CDR1 is MNHNS and CDR2 SASEGT. The CDR3 runs to 15 residues. Unmatched junction bases numbered 7, after V lost 5 bases and J lost 3 bases.

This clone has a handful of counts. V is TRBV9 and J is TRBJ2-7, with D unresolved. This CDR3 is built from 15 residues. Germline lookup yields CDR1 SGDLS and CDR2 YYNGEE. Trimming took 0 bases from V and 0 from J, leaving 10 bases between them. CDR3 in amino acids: CASSVEVGLSYEQYF. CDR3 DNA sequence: TGTGCCAGCAGCGTAGAGGTGGGCCTCTCCTACGAGCAGTACTTC.

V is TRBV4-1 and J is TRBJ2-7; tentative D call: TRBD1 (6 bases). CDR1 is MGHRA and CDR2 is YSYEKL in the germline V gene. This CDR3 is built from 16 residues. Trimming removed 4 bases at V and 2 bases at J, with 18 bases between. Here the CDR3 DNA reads TGCGCCAGCAGCCCGCCGGGACAAAGGGTCACCTACGAGCAGTACTTC. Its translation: CASSPPGQRVTYEQYF.

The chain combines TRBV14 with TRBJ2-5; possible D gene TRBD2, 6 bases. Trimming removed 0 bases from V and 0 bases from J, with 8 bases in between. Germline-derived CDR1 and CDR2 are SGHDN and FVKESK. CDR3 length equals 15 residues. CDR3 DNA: TGTGCCAGCAGCCAAGATAGGAGGGACCAAGAGACCCAGTACTTC. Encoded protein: CASSQDRRDQETQYF.

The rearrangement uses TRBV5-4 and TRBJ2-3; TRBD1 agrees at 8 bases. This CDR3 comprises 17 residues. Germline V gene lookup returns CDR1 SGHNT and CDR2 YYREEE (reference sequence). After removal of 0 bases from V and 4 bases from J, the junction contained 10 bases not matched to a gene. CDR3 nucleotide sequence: TGTGCCAGCAGCTTGGAGGGCAGGGGGCGCGTCGCAGATACGCAGTATTTT. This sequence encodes CASSLEGRGRVADTQYF.